This T cell receptor (beta chain) was profiled in a study of CD8 T cells in ankylosing spondylitis. For TCR beta, libraries came from quantitative 5'-RACE with molecular barcodes. From the 5' RACE reads, TCRdb called clonotypes with MiXCR, one entry per CDR3 protein. In the table there are tens of thousands of distinct CDR3 sequences, roughly 7.9% of which are singletons. CDR1 is DFQATT, CDR2 SNEGSKA, per germline (reference sequence). Between the trimmed V and J ends, which lost 0 bases and 5 bases, there was a span of 13 bases. CDR3 length equals 15 residues. General study findings and limits: Seemingly distinctive of ankylosing spondylitis blood was a TCR beta motif formed by eight highly homologous variants.

This clonotype showed up many times. Its cognate antigen is unknown. The rearrangement joins TRBV20-1 to TRBJ2-2, with D possibly being TRBD1 (6 bases). Sequenced material: blood, either unsorted or a sorted T cell fraction (not recorded which). The TCR was taken from a male donor with ankylosing spondylitis or in good health (not recorded which). CDR3 region: CSARDLRTATGELFF. CDR3 nucleotide sequence: TGCAGTGCTAGAGATTTGAGGACAGCGACCGGGGAGCTGTTTTTT.